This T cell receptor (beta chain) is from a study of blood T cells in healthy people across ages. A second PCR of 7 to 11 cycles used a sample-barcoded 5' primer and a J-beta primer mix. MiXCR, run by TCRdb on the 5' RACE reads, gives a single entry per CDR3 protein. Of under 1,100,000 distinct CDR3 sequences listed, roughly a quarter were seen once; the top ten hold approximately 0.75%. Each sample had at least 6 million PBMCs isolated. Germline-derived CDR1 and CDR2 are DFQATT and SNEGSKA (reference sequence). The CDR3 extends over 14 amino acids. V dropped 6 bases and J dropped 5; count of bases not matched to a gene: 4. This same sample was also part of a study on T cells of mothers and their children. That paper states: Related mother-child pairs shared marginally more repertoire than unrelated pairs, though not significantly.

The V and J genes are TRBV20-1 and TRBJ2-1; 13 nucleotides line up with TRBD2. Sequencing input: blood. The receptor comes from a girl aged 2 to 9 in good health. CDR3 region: CSARGLAGNNEQFF. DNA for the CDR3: TGCAGTGCCAGGGGACTAGCGGGGAACAATGAGCAGTTCTTC.